These 17 T cell receptor beta chains originate from one sample sequenced in a study of T cell responses to AZD1222 COVID-19 vaccine. Method: immunoSEQ multiplex PCR; TCRdb's copy keeps in-frame clones and lacks some. The table includes some 120,000 clones, about 90% detected once. The sample consisted of peripheral blood, taken 28 days after the second AZD1222 dose. The receptors stem from an adult who received the AZD1222 COVID-19 vaccine.

The CDR3 loop reads CASSKAQGAASYEQYF. CDR3 DNA: TGTGCCAGCAGCAAAGCTCAGGGCGCGGCCTCCTACGAGCAGTACTTC. The chain links TRBV21-1 to TRBJ2-7; the D segment call TRBD1 is taken from the table without a DNA check. TRBV21-1 is described as a pseudogene. CDR3 length: 16 amino acids.

V and J are TRBV5-1 and TRBJ2-5, with 9 bases fitting TRBD1. Germline lookup yields CDR1 SGHRS and CDR2 YFSETQ. The CDR3 sequence is 14 residues long. The junction had 6 bases not matched to a gene; V was cut back by 4 bases and J by 5 bases. CDR3: CASSPGQGGETQYF. CDR3 DNA sequence: TGCGCCAGCAGCCCGGGACAGGGAGGCGAGACCCAGTACTTC.

The rearrangement links TRBV28 to TRBJ1-1; weak D call: TRBD1 (6 bases). The V end lost 2 bases, the J end lost 1 base, and 11 bases lay between the germline ends. Germline CDR1 is MDHEN and CDR2 is SYDVKM. CDR3 length equals 15 residues. The CDR3 protein is CASSLGAQGNTEAFF. The CDR3 DNA reads TGTGCCAGCAGTTTAGGTGCACAGGGGAACACTGAAGCTTTCTTT.

This clone was found a few times. The DNA for the CDR3 is TGCGCCAGCAGCCCCAGCCTTCGGGGTGAGCAGTTCTTC. This encodes CASSPSLRGEQFF. The rearrangement links TRBV4-1 to TRBJ2-1; a weak D match, TRBD2 (5 bases). Trimming removed 4 bases at V and 9 bases at J, with 13 bases between. Germline CDR1 reads MGHRA; CDR2 reads YSYEKL. This CDR3 has 13 residues.

The chain employs TRBV18 and TRBJ1-1, with D possibly being TRBD1 (5 bases). This CDR3 has 16 amino acids. Trimming shortened V by 5 bases and J by 1 base, and 17 bases separated the two germline ends. CDR1 and CDR2 (germline): KGHSH, LQKENI. The CDR3 sequence: CASSSYLQAQNTEAFF. The CDR3 coding sequence is TGTGCCAGCTCATCGTATTTACAGGCCCAGAACACTGAAGCTTTCTTT.

V and J are TRBV18 and TRBJ1-4; TRBD1 might be the D (6 bases). The V end was cut by 2 bases, the J end by 6 bases, with 13 bases between. Germline CDR1 is KGHSH and CDR2 is LQKENI. The CDR3 is 15 residues long. CDR3 protein: CASSPLTAGDEKLFF. The CDR3 nucleotides are TGTGCCAGCTCACCATTGACAGCAGGGGATGAAAAACTGTTTTTT.

This clone occurred a few times. The chain is built from TRBV2 and TRBJ2-2; 9 nucleotides agree with TRBD1. The V gene's germline CDR1 is SNHLY and CDR2 FYNNEI. V lost 6 bases to trimming and J lost 5 bases; unmatched junction nucleotides: 4. CDR3 length: 14 residues. The CDR3 loop is CASSRDRATGELFF. In nucleotides, the CDR3 is TGTGCCAGCAGCCGGGACAGGGCGACCGGGGAGCTGTTTTTT.

The chain uses TRBV6-6 and TRBJ1-2; D may be TRBD1 (5 bases). The germline V gene has CDR1 MNHNY and CDR2 SVGAGI (reference sequence). This CDR3 is built from 15 residues. With 6 bases removed from V and 4 bases from J, the gap between germline ends came to 18 bases. CDR3 sequence reads: CASRPGAMRGYGYTF. In nucleotides, the CDR3 is TGTGCCAGCAGACCCGGGGCAATGAGGGGCTATGGCTACACCTTC.

This rearrangement joins TRBV12-5 to TRBJ1-5, with D unresolved. The V gene lost 0 bases and the J gene lost 6 bases, with 12 bases spanning the gap. The CDR3 consists of 15 residues. CDR1 and CDR2 (germline): LGHNT, FRNRAP. This CDR3 is CASGLVAQLCQPQHF. The CDR3 DNA reads as TGTGCTAGTGGTTTGGTAGCACAGCTTTGTCAGCCCCAGCATTTT.

The chain uses TRBV12-3 or TRBV12-4 and TRBJ1-5; D is unresolved. The germline V and J ends were trimmed by 1 base and 5 bases, with 0 bases remaining between them. The CDR3 consists of 11 residues. CDR3 DNA sequence: TGTGCCAGCAGTTTAGATCAGCCCCAGCATTTT. Encoded protein: CASSLDQPQHF.

V usage is TRBV28 and J usage is TRBJ2-1; D uncertain. The CDR3 covers 12 residues. Germline CDR1 MDHEN, CDR2 SYDVKM. V was clipped by 3 bases and J by 4 bases, with 4 bases between them. DNA for the CDR3: TGTGCCAGCAGTTTTACGTACAATGAGCAGTTCTTC. Its protein product is CASSFTYNEQFF.

V gene TRBV7-8 combines with J gene TRBJ2-5, with 12 bases matching TRBD1. This CDR3 region has 17 residues. Germline values: CDR1 SGHVS, CDR2 FQNEAQ. J was trimmed by 4 bases and V by 2 bases; bases with no gene match: 8. Written as DNA, the CDR3 is TGTGCCAGCAGCTTACCGGGACAGGGGGCCCACTCAGAGACCCAGTACTTC. This translates into CASSLPGQGAHSETQYF.

The V call is TRBV6-8, the J call TRBJ2-7; tentatively, D is TRBD2 (7 bases). Between the trimmed V and J ends, which lost 7 bases and 3 bases, there was a span of 19 bases. Germline CDR1 is MNHGY and CDR2 is SAAAGT. CDR3 length equals 15 residues. CDR3 residues: CASIPGGPDRYEQYF. CDR3 bases: TGTGCCAGCATCCCCGGGGGGCCCGATCGCTACGAGCAGTACTTC.

The chain combines TRBV19 with TRBJ2-3; TRBD2 aligns across 9 bases. This CDR3 comprises 16 residues. Losses at the gene ends were 4 bases for V and 3 bases for J; bases not matched to a gene: 8. Germline-derived CDR1 and CDR2 are LNHDA and SQIVND (reference sequence). CDR3 in amino acids: CASSNIGTSRTDTQYF. The CDR3, as DNA: TGTGCCAGTAGTAATATAGGGACTAGCAGAACAGATACGCAGTATTTT.

The chain joins TRBV6-5 to TRBJ1-2; D unresolved. From germline, CDR1 is MNHEY and CDR2 SVGAGI. This CDR3 contains 15 residues. V shed 4 bases and J shed 6 bases, with 18 bases lying between them. CDR3 nucleotides: TGTGCCAGCAGTTCTCTTACACGGCCCTTGGATGGCTACACCTTC. As protein: CASSSLTRPLDGYTF.

This chain connects TRBV15 to TRBJ2-7; no reliable D call. Germline-derived CDR1 and CDR2 are LNHNV and YYDKDF (reference sequence). This CDR3 region has 14 residues. The V end was cut by 0 bases, the J end by 6 bases, with 12 bases between. The CDR3 DNA sequence: TGTGCCACCAGCAGAGATACCCAGTGGACCGAGCAGTACTTC. This codes for CATSRDTQWTEQYF.

The chain is built from TRBV28 and TRBJ2-3; D possibly corresponds to TRBD1 (5 bases). Trimming removed 5 bases at V and 4 bases at J, with 19 bases between. Germline assignment: CDR1 MDHEN and CDR2 SYDVKM. This CDR3 has 16 amino acids. This chain's CDR3 is CASSPPPPAGPDTQYF. CDR3 nucleotides: TGTGCCAGCAGTCCCCCACCCCCGGCAGGGCCAGATACGCAGTATTTT. Full variable domain (remainder filled in from reference TRBV28 and TRBJ2-3): DVKVTQSSRYLVKRTGEKVFLECVQDMDHENMFWYRQDPGLGLRLIYFSYDVKMKEKGDIPEGYSVSREKKERFSLILESASTNQTSMYLCASSPPPPAGPDTQYFGPGTRLTVL.